This TCR beta chain was retrieved from a study of T cells of healthy individuals. In TCRdb, the 5' RACE reads were re-called with MiXCR into one record per CDR3 protein. The table lists 53,000 or so distinct CDR3 sequences, about 15% of them singletons, with around 15% in the top ten. Trimming stripped 1 base from V and 5 bases from J, with 14 bases between. Germline CDR1 SGHVS, CDR2 FNYEAQ. The CDR3 totals 15 residues. This chain uses TRBV7-6 with TRBJ2-5, with unresolved D. This clonotype was obtained from a human donor in good health. CDR3 protein: CASSLDRRISETQYF. The CDR3, as DNA: TGTGCCAGCAGCTTAGATCGGCGGATAAGCGAGACCCAGTACTTC.